The 9 T cell receptor beta chains in this list originate from one sample, sequenced in a study of memory CD4+ T cells and cytomegalovirus serostatus. Single viable CD3+CD4+CD8-CD45RO+ cells were sorted as the memory CD4+ T cells. The assay was immunoSEQ multiplex PCR, and TCRdb's table has in-frame clones only and misses some. Of about 46,000 clones listed, 77% are singletons. The specimen sequenced was memory CD4+ T cells from blood. These receptors all come from an adult in good health and CMV-seronegative.

The rearrangement joins TRBV6-6 to TRBJ2-3, with unresolved D. The germline CDR1 and CDR2 sequences are MNHNY and SVGAGI (reference sequence). V was cut by 7 bases and J by 0 bases, with 11 bases left in between. The CDR3 contains 14 residues. The CDR3: CASTRLDSTDTQYF. CDR3 nucleotides: TGTGCCAGCACCCGCTTGGACAGCACAGATACGCAGTATTTT.

This clone qualifies as medium-sized. The gene calls are TRBV30 and TRBJ1-2; D possibly corresponds to TRBD1 (6 bases). Trimming removed 8 bases at V and 1 base at J, with 17 bases between. Germline assignment: CDR1 GTSNPN and CDR2 SVGIG (reference sequence). The CDR3 extends over 14 amino acids. In nucleotides, the CDR3 is TGTGCCACCACCCCCGGGACAAATAACTATGGCTACACCTTC. Its translation is CATTPGTNNYGYTF. The full variable domain, rest sourced from reference TRBV30 and TRBJ1-2, is SQTIHQWPATLVQPVGSPLSLECTVEGTSNPNLYWYRQAAGRGLQLLFYSVGIGQISSEVPQNLSASRPQDRQFILSSKKLLLSDSGFYLCATTPGTNNYGYTFGSGTRLTVV.

This chain's CDR3 is CASKGIGTRVYEQYF. In DNA, the CDR3 is TGTGCCAGCAAAGGAATCGGGACAAGGGTTTACGAGCAGTACTTC. The chain couples TRBV6-1 to TRBJ2-7; TRBD1 might be the D (6 bases). The CDR3 length is 15 residues. V gave up 7 bases and J gave up 4 bases, with 20 bases separating them. Per germline, CDR1 MNHNS and CDR2 SASEGT.

Here the CDR3 reads CASSPSRGSNEKLFF. The CDR3 nucleotides are TGTGCCAGTAGTCCCTCCAGGGGCTCTAATGAAAAACTGTTTTTT. The rearrangement links TRBV19 to TRBJ1-4; maybe TRBD1 (6 bases). CDR1 and CDR2 from the germline V gene are LNHDA and SQIVND (reference sequence). CDR3 size: 15 residues. With 5 bases removed from V and 3 bases from J, the gap between germline ends came to 13 bases.

The chain uses TRBV6-6 and TRBJ2-7, with D possibly matching TRBD1 (6 bases). V shed 4 bases and J shed 2 bases, with 12 bases lying between them. There are 14 residues in the CDR3. CDR1 MNHNY and CDR2 SVGAGI come from the germline V gene (reference sequence). CDR3 sequence (DNA): TGTGCCAGCAGTTCCGGGACAAAAACCTACGAGCAGTACTTC. Protein product: CASSSGTKTYEQYF.

The chain carries TRBV5-1 and TRBJ2-3; D is undetermined. CDR3 size: 15 residues. Germline assignment: CDR1 SGHRS and CDR2 YFSETQ. V shed 1 base and J shed 0 bases, with 9 bases lying between them. The CDR3 nucleotides are TGCGCCAGCAGCTTGTTGCAGACTAGCACAGATACGCAGTATTTT. This sequence encodes CASSLLQTSTDTQYF.

V gene TRBV11-3 combines with J gene TRBJ2-1; 11 nucleotides align to TRBD2. The ends lost 5 bases at V and 6 bases at J; junction bases unmatched: 6. From germline, CDR1 is SGHNT and CDR2 YENEEA. This CDR3 comprises 15 residues. Here the CDR3 DNA reads TGTGCCAGCAGCCAAAGACTAGCGGGGACCAATGAGCAGTTCTTC. It translates to CASSQRLAGTNEQFF.

This chain joins TRBV5-1 and TRBJ1-3; possibly TRBD1 for D (6 bases). This CDR3 comprises 17 residues. The germline gives CDR1 SGHRS, CDR2 YFSETQ. Trimming took off 0 bases at V and 0 bases at J, with 13 bases between the two ends. CDR3 nucleotide sequence: TGCGCCAGCAGCTTGGCCGGACAGCGGAGCTCTGGAAACACCATATATTTT. Its translation: CASSLAGQRSSGNTIYF.

The chain links TRBV5-1 to TRBJ1-6; unclear D gene. The CDR3 spans 16 residues. V gave up 2 bases and J gave up 9 bases, with 18 bases separating them. The V gene's germline CDR1 is SGHRS and CDR2 YFSETQ. This chain's CDR3 is CASSFGSQLSSSPLHF. For the CDR3, the DNA is TGCGCCAGCAGCTTCGGGTCGCAATTATCAAGTTCACCCCTCCACTTT.